These 9 T cell receptor beta chains share one sample of origin, sequenced in a study of T-cell reconstitution after alpha-beta-depleted transplantation in children. Preparing the TCRbeta library involved the use of unique molecular identifiers. TCRdb called the PCR reads again in MiXCR, with one record for every CDR3 protein. The table includes fewer than 90,000 distinct CDR3 sequences, around 6.6% detected once. The specimen was PBMCs from the stem cell graft donor, collected from the stem cell graft. These receptors were taken from a human donor who donated a stem cell graft to a child with acute lymphoblastic leukemia.

This clonotype was seen more than once but under ten times. A junction boundary mismatches the germline segment, possibly from a read error. The V call is TRBV18, the J call TRBJ2-1, with 8 bases aligning to TRBD1. The CDR3 sequence is 14 residues long. Germline V gene lookup returns CDR1 KGHSH and CDR2 LQKENI. The CDR3 loop is CASSSGPGGATLGF. CDR3 bases: TGTGCCAGCTCGTCTGGTCCAGGGGGCGCGACGTTGGGGTTC.

This clonotype was detected only a few times. CDR3 nucleotides: TGTGCCATCAGTGACAGGGGCAAGGCCCAACCCTACGAGCAGTACTTC. This encodes CAISDRGKAQPYEQYF. This chain uses TRBV10-3 with TRBJ2-7, with D perhaps matching TRBD1 (6 bases). The V and J ends lost 3 bases and 2 bases respectively, with 17 bases between them. This CDR3 region has 16 residues. Germline CDR1 reads ENHRY; CDR2 reads SYGVKD.

This clonotype was observed at least ten times. The CDR3 end shows no conserved phenylalanine or tryptophan, and so a read error is likely. J is TRBJ1-1 and V is TRBV5-1, with TRBD1 identical over 8 bases. The V gene end was trimmed by 0 bases and the J gene end by 3 bases; junction bases not matched to a gene: 10. The CDR3 spans 17 residues. Germline V lookup: CDR1 SGHRS, CDR2 YFSETQ. The CDR3 region is CASSLGLRGQGDTEAFL. Here the CDR3 DNA reads TGCGCCAGCAGCTTGGGATTAAGAGGACAGGGTGACACTGAAGCTTTCCTT.

This clonotype was detected many times. The rearrangement uses TRBV20-1 and TRBJ2-7; 14 bases are a match to TRBD2. The CDR3 runs 17 residues. The V gene end was trimmed by 5 bases and the J gene end by 5 bases; junction bases not matched to a gene: 14. The germline CDR1 and CDR2 sequences are DFQATT and SNEGSKA (reference sequence). CDR3: CSARVPGTSGSIHEQYF. The CDR3 DNA is TGCAGTGCTCGAGTACCAGGGACTAGCGGGAGTATCCACGAGCAGTACTTC.

This clonotype was observed many times. The rearrangement joins TRBV27 to TRBJ1-1; D remains unclear. The CDR3 is made up of 14 amino acids. In germline, CDR1 is MNHEY, CDR2 SMNVEV (reference sequence). The V and J ends lost 5 bases and 2 bases respectively, with 12 bases between them. This CDR3 reads CASSTSVLNTEAFF. DNA of the CDR3: TGTGCCAGCAGTACCTCCGTCCTAAACACTGAAGCTTTCTTT.

The table lists this clonotype with many counts. The CDR3 nucleotides read TGTGCCAGCAGCTCGGGGACTAGCGGGGGAGCCTCTTCCTACGAGCAGTACTTC. Translating it yields CASSSGTSGGASSYEQYF. V and J are TRBV5-5 and TRBJ2-7, with 14 positions matching TRBD2. The CDR3 has 18 residues. Germline values: CDR1 SGHKS, CDR2 YYEKEE (reference sequence). Trimming at V came to 3 bases and at J to 1 base, leaving 9 bases not matched to a gene.

In this sample, this clonotype turned up many times. The rearrangement joins TRBV12-3 or TRBV12-4 to TRBJ2-7, with no clear D. This CDR3 is built from 14 residues. V gave up 3 bases and J gave up 0 bases, with 9 bases separating them. Here the CDR3 DNA reads TGTGCCAGCAGTTTGGGTGGTAGCTCCTACGAGCAGTACTTC. This gives the protein CASSLGGSSYEQYF.

This clonotype qualifies as medium-sized. The chain uses TRBV12-3 or TRBV12-4 and TRBJ1-1; D unresolved. Trimming stripped 1 base from V and 4 bases from J, with 10 bases between. The CDR3 extends over 14 amino acids. Written as DNA, the CDR3 is TGTGCCAGCAGTTTAGGGGCAGAGGCCACTGAAGCTTTCTTT. Amino acid sequence: CASSLGAEATEAFF.

This clonotype was seen more than once but under ten times. The chain is built from TRBV12-3 or TRBV12-4 and TRBJ1-1, with 7 bases matching TRBD1. The CDR3 totals 16 residues. Trimming cost V 5 bases and J 0 bases; bases outside gene matches: 9. CDR3 DNA: TGTGCCAGCAGTCCGCGACAGGGCCCGATGAACACTGAAGCTTTCTTT. Residues: CASSPRQGPMNTEAFF.